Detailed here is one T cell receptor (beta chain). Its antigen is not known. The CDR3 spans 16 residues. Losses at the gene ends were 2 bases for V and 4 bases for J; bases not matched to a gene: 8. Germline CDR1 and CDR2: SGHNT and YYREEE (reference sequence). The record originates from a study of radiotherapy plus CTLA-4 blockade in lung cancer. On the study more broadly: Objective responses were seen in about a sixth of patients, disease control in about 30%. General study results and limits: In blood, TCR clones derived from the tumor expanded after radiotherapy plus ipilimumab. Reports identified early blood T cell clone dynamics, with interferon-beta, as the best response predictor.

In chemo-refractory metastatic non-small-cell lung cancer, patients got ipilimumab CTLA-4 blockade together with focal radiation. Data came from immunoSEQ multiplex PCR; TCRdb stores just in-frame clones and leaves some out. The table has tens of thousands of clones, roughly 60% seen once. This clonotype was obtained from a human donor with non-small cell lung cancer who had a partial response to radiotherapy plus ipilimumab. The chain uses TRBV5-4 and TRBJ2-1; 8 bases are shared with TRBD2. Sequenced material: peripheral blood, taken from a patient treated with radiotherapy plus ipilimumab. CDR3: CASSFYAQRGYNEQFF. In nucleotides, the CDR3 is TGTGCCAGCAGCTTCTACGCGCAGCGGGGGTACAATGAGCAGTTCTTC.